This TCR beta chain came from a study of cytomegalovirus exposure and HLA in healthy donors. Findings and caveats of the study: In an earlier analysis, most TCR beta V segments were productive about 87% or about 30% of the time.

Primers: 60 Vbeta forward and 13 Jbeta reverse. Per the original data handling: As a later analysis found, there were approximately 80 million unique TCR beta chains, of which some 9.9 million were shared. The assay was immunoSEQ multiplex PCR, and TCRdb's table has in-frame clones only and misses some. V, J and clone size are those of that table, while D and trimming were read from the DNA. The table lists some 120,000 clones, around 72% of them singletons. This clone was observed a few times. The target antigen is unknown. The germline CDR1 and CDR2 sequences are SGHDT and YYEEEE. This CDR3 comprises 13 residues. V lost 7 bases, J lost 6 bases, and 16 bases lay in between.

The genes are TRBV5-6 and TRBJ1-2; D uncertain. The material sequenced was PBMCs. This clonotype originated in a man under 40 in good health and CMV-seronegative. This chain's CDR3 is CASSASGIHGYTF. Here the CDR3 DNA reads TGTGCCAGCTCAGCTTCAGGTATTCATGGCTACACCTTC.